These 21 T cell receptor beta chains share one sample of origin, sequenced in a study of blood T cells in healthy people across ages. A sample-barcoded 5' primer and a J-beta primer mix were used in a second PCR of about 7 to 12 cycles. TCRdb reanalysed the 5' RACE reads using MiXCR and keeps one entry per CDR3 protein. The repertoire has about 1.4 million distinct CDR3 sequences, roughly 60% of them found once; the top ten carry 6.5% to 8%. Input material: blood. The receptors were sampled from a young man in good health.

The V call is TRBV2, the J call TRBJ1-2; D is uncertain. Germline loops: CDR1 SNHLY, CDR2 FYNNEI. The CDR3 runs to 15 residues. The V end was cut by 10 bases, the J end by 0 bases, with 18 bases between. DNA of the CDR3: TGTGCCACCAAACTTCGGCAGAGCACTAACTATGGCTACACCTTC. Its translation: CATKLRQSTNYGYTF.

This clonotype was detected a few times. The rearrangement joins TRBV6-2 or TRBV6-3 to TRBJ2-1, with TRBD1 matching over 10 bases. With V trimmed by 4 bases and J by 5 bases, 8 bases remained unmatched. The length of the CDR3 is 16 residues. The germline gives CDR1 MNHEY, CDR2 SVGEGT. CDR3 sequence: CASSSQFGTGDNEQFF. In nucleotides, the CDR3 is TGTGCCAGCAGTTCGCAATTCGGGACAGGGGACAATGAGCAGTTCTTC.

The chain couples TRBV28 to TRBJ2-5; 7 bases are shared with TRBD1. The last part of the DNA fits TRBJ2-7 better; the J call may be wrong. Germline lookup yields CDR1 MDHEN and CDR2 SYDVKM. There are 12 residues in the CDR3. In DNA form, the CDR3 reads TGTGCCAGCGGCCGGGACAGCCACGAGCAGTACTTC. Amino acid sequence: CASGRDSHEQYF.

This clonotype came up a few times. V is TRBV27 and J is TRBJ2-3, with TRBD2 matching over 10 bases. CDR1 is MNHEY, CDR2 SMNVEV, per germline (reference sequence). The CDR3 is 16 residues long. V lost 4 bases and J lost 0; bases outside the gene matches: 4. Written as DNA, the CDR3 is TGTGCCAGCAGTTCAGGACTAGCGGATAGCACAGATACGCAGTATTTT. Translation: CASSSGLADSTDTQYF.

The chain combines TRBV7-6 with TRBJ2-2, with D possibly TRBD2 on 6 matching bases. CDR3 length: 16 amino acids. Between the trimmed V and J ends, which lost 4 bases and 6 bases, there was a span of 18 bases. Germline V CDR1 and CDR2: SGHVS, FNYEAQ. As DNA, the CDR3 is TGTGCCAGCAGCTCTCTCACTAGCTACTTACCCGGGGAGCTGTTTTTT. Its protein product is CASSSLTSYLPGELFF.

The chain links TRBV4-1 to TRBJ2-1, with D perhaps given as TRBD1 or TRBD2 (5 bases each). This CDR3 spans 15 amino acids. Germline CDR1 and CDR2: MGHRA and YSYEKL. Trimming cost V 3 bases and J 8 bases, with 17 bases left between them. Written as DNA, the CDR3 is TGCGCCAGCAGCCACTTGGACACCCCGAGGGATGAGCAGTTCTTC. Its protein product is CASSHLDTPRDEQFF.

The V gene is TRBV28, the J gene TRBJ2-7; D ambiguous. Germline CDR1 and CDR2: MDHEN and SYDVKM. Deletions cut 3 bases from V and 6 bases from J, with 9 bases between. This CDR3 has 12 residues. The CDR3 loop reads CASSLPYAEQYF. The CDR3 DNA is TGTGCCAGCAGTTTGCCCTACGCCGAGCAGTACTTC.

This chain connects TRBV10-3 to TRBJ1-1; D might be TRBD1 (5 bases). This CDR3 region has 12 residues. V lost 10 bases, J lost 1 base, and 10 bases lay in between. CDR1 ENHRY and CDR2 SYGVKD come from the germline V gene. CDR3 residues: CATRDQNTEAFF. The DNA for the CDR3 is TGTGCCACCCGGGACCAGAACACTGAAGCTTTCTTT.

J is TRBJ2-5 and V is TRBV3-1, with no clear D. There are 13 residues in the CDR3. The germline CDR1 and CDR2 sequences are LGHDT and YNNKEL (reference sequence). V was shortened by 3 bases and J by 5 bases, with 10 bases between the two germline ends. The CDR3 DNA reads TGTGCCAGCAGCCAGGCCAGATTGGAGACCCAGTACTTC. This translates into CASSQARLETQYF.

The V call is TRBV15, the J call TRBJ2-1; D not resolved. TRBJ2-7 matches the DNA end more closely, so the J call is doubtful. This CDR3 spans 12 amino acids. The germline CDR1 and CDR2 sequences are LNHNV and YYDKDF (reference sequence). CDR3 DNA sequence: TGTGCCACCGCCCTTAACAATTACGAGCAGTACTTC. Its protein product is CATALNNYEQYF.

This clonotype was seen only a few times. This chain uses TRBV7-9 with TRBJ2-6, with D hard to call. Germline V gene sequence: CDR1 SEHNR, CDR2 FQNEAQ (reference sequence). Trimming took 4 bases from V and 4 from J, leaving 17 bases between them. The CDR3 extends over 17 amino acids. The CDR3 nucleotides read TGTGCCAGCAGCTATTTTAGCCCGTTCGCCGGGGCCAACGTCCTGACTTTC. This sequence encodes CASSYFSPFAGANVLTF.

This clonotype was seen just once. The chain employs TRBV12-3 or TRBV12-4 and TRBJ1-1, with D perhaps matching TRBD1 (5 bases). Trimming stripped 5 bases from V and 11 bases from J, with 18 bases between. The CDR3 covers 13 residues. The CDR3 nucleotides read TGTGCCAGCAGTCCCCCGGGGCTTAGGGAGGCTTTCTTT. Translated: CASSPPGLREAFF.

This chain joins TRBV27 and TRBJ1-1, with a possible D match to TRBD1 (5 bases). Trimming left V 2 bases short and J 3 bases short, with 10 bases between. CDR3 size: 14 residues. CDR1 and CDR2 from the germline V gene are MNHEY and SMNVEV (reference sequence). The CDR3 DNA reads TGTGCCAGCAGTTTAAGGGGACTATACACTGAAGCTTTCTTT. Amino acid sequence: CASSLRGLYTEAFF.

V and J are TRBV25-1 and TRBJ2-6, with unresolved D. Germline CDR1 is MGHDK and CDR2 is SYGVNS. V was trimmed by 0 bases and J by 0 bases, leaving 6 bases between them. The length of the CDR3 is 16 residues. The CDR3 coding sequence is TGTGCCAGCAGTGAATATGAGAGCTCTGGGGCCAACGTCCTGACTTTC. Amino acids: CASSEYESSGANVLTF.

The chain couples TRBV20-1 to TRBJ2-3; 7 bases line up with TRBD2. The CDR3 covers 13 residues. The germline V gene has CDR1 DFQATT and CDR2 SNEGSKA (reference sequence). The CDR3 DNA is TGCAGCGCTCCTATTAGCGGGCAAGATACGCAGTATTTT. Translation: CSAPISGQDTQYF.

This clonotype turned up a few times. The chain joins TRBV6-5 to TRBJ2-2, with TRBD1 matching over 8 bases. Germline CDR1 and CDR2: MNHEY and SVGAGI. V shed 8 bases, J shed 5 bases, and the junction held 7 bases outside the gene matches. This CDR3 contains 14 residues. CDR3 loop: CASGGTGGTGELFF. CDR3 nucleotides: TGTGCCAGCGGGGGGACAGGAGGTACCGGGGAGCTGTTTTTT.

The chain combines TRBV4-2 with TRBJ1-6; weak D call: TRBD1 (5 bases). The germline gives CDR1 LGHNA, CDR2 YNFKEQ. The germline V and J ends were trimmed by 3 bases and 10 bases, with 10 bases remaining between them. The length of the CDR3 is 13 residues. CDR3 amino acids: CASSQGTGSPLHF. CDR3 in DNA: TGTGCCAGCAGCCAGGGGACGGGCTCACCCCTCCACTTT.

This chain uses TRBV15 with TRBJ2-5; 7 nucleotides match TRBD2. Losses at the gene ends were 5 bases for V and 2 bases for J; bases not matched to a gene: 8. CDR3 length equals 15 residues. Germline V lookup: CDR1 LNHNV, CDR2 YYDKDF (reference sequence). CDR3 amino acids: CATSALAGLQETQYF. CDR3 bases: TGTGCCACCAGCGCCCTCGCGGGACTACAAGAGACCCAGTACTTC.

The chain carries TRBV4-1 and TRBJ2-7; the D gene is possibly TRBD2 (5 bases). Per germline, CDR1 MGHRA and CDR2 YSYEKL. V was shortened by 3 bases and J by 6 bases, with 9 bases between the two germline ends. The CDR3 has 12 amino acids. CDR3 sequence: CASSHGLSEQYF. CDR3 nucleotide sequence: TGCGCCAGCAGCCACGGACTCTCCGAGCAGTACTTC.

This clonotype appeared a few times. The chain recombines TRBV7-9 with TRBJ2-7; 10 bases agree with TRBD2. The CDR3 is 18 amino acids. Trimming at V came to 5 bases and at J to 1 base, leaving 14 bases not matched to a gene. The germline V gene has CDR1 SEHNR and CDR2 FQNEAQ (reference sequence). In DNA, the CDR3 is TGTGCCAGCAGCCCCAGCCATATAACTAGCGGGGCATCCTACGAGCAGTACTTC. Protein sequence: CASSPSHITSGASYEQYF.

This chain connects TRBV4-2 to TRBJ2-7; D is tentatively TRBD1 or TRBD2 (5 bases each). Germline CDR1 LGHNA, CDR2 YNFKEQ. The CDR3 is 16 amino acids. V was shortened by 3 bases and J by 2 bases, with 17 bases between the two germline ends. The CDR3 DNA reads as TGTGCCAGCAGCCAGAGGCCCAGGGACCCGGCCTACGAGCAGTACTTC. Its protein is CASSQRPRDPAYEQYF.